This TCR beta chain was sequenced during a study of cytomegalovirus exposure and HLA in healthy donors. Study-level information: In a later analysis, it was reported that the roughly 120 validation repertoires had been produced on the same platform as the 550 to 700 repertoires belonging to the first cohort.

Using immunoSEQ multiplex PCR, the repertoire was profiled, and TCRdb retains in-frame clones only, with some absent. The sample has almost 70,000 clones, under 96% seen once. This CDR3 is built from 15 residues. J was trimmed by 4 bases and V by 6 bases; bases with no gene match: 9. Germline V gene sequence: CDR1 KGHSH, CDR2 LQKENI. Of note for this clone: Its antigen is undetermined.

Study outcomes and limitations: Most TCR sequences proved rare, with some public TCRs found in many donors. A list of roughly 180 TCR beta chains associated with cytomegalovirus was given.

The TCR was taken from a woman aged 18 to 35 in good health and CMV-seropositive. The genes are TRBV18 and TRBJ2-7, with 10 positions matching TRBD2. The sequenced sample was PBMCs. CDR3 bases: TGTGCCAGCTCGACTTCTAGCGGGAGTGTTTACGAGCAGTACTTC. Protein product: CASSTSSGSVYEQYF.